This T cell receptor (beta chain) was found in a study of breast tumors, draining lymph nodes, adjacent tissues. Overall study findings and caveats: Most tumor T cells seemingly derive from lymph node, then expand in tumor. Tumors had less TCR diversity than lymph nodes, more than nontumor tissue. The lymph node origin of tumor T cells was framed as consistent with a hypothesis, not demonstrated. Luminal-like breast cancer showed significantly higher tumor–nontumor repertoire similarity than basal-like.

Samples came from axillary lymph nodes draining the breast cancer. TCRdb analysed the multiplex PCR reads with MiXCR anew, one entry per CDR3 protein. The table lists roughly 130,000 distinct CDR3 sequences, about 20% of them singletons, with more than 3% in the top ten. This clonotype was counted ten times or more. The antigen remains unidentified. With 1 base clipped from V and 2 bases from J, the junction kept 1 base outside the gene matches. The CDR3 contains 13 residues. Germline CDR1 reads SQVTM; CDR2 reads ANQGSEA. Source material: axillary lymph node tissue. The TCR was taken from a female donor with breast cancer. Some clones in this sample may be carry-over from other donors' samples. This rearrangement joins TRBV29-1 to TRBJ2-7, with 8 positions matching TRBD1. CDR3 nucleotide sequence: TGCAGCGTTGAAGTGGACAGGGCCTACGAGCAGTACTTC. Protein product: CSVEVDRAYEQYF.